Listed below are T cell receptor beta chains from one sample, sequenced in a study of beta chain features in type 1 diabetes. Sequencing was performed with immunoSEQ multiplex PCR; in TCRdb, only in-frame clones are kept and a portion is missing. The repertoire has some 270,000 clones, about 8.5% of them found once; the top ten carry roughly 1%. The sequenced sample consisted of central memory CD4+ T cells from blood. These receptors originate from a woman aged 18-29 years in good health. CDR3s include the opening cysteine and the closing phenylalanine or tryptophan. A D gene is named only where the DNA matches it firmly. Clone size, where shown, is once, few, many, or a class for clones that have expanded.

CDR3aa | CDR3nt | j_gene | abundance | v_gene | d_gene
CASSIAASGAYNEQFF | TGTGCCAGTAGTATAGCGGCTAGCGGGGCCTACAATGAGCAGTTCTTC | TRBJ2-1 | few | TRBV19 | TRBD2
CASSNRLEAEQFF | TGTGCCAGCAGCAATAGATTAGAAGCTGAGCAGTTCTTC | TRBJ2-1 | once | TRBV7-8 | .
CASYPGQRNENQPQHF | TGTGCCAGTTATCCGGGACAGCGGAACGAGAATCAGCCCCAGCATTTT | TRBJ1-5 | . | TRBV28 | TRBD1
CASSQSAGGYNSPLHF | TGTGCCAGCAGCCAATCGGCAGGCGGCTATAATTCACCCCTCCACTTT | TRBJ1-6 | many | TRBV16 | .
CASSPHPVRDRAGELFF | TGTGCCAGCTCACCGCACCCCGTCCGGGACAGGGCCGGGGAGCTGTTTTTT | TRBJ2-2 | . | TRBV18 | TRBD1
CSARSGYGYTF | TGCAGTGCTAGGTCGGGCTATGGCTACACCTTC | TRBJ1-2 | few | TRBV20-1 | .
CASSSRITDTQYF | TGTGCCAGCAGCTCACGGATCACAGATACGCAGTATTTT | TRBJ2-3 | . | TRBV7-3 | .
CASMTTNYGYTF | TGTGCCAGCATGACCACTAACTATGGCTACACCTTC | TRBJ1-2 | . | TRBV2 | .
CASVMADRDLYGYTF | TGTGCCAGCGTAATGGCGGACAGGGACCTCTATGGCTACACCTTC | TRBJ1-2 | few | TRBV7-9 | TRBD1
CASRKREGALGPYEQYF | TGCGCCAGCAGAAAGCGGGAGGGGGCCTTGGGCCCCTACGAGCAGTACTTC | TRBJ2-7 | . | TRBV5-1 | TRBD2
CASSPAGTTSGENTIYF | TGTGCCAGCAGCCCCGCCGGGACCACCTCCGGGGAAAACACCATATATTTT | TRBJ1-3 | . | TRBV4-2 | .
CSVETARGGGNEQFF | TGCAGCGTTGAAACTGCTAGAGGGGGGGGCAATGAGCAGTTCTTC | TRBJ2-1 | . | TRBV29-1 | .
CASTLEWAQPQHF | TGTGCCAGCACCCTCGAGTGGGCCCAGCCCCAGCATTTT | TRBJ1-5 | few | TRBV6-5 | .
CASSHGSSYEQYF | TGCGCCAGCAGCCATGGCAGTTCGTACGAGCAGTACTTC | TRBJ2-7 | . | TRBV4-3 | .
CASSSRTGEWPQHF | TGTGCCAGCAGCTCCCGGACAGGGGAATGGCCCCAGCATTTT | TRBJ1-5 | few | TRBV7-2 | TRBD1
CASSKTGMGYTF | TGTGCCAGCAGCAAGACAGGGATGGGCTACACCTTC | TRBJ1-2 | . | TRBV28 | TRBD1
CASSETGGPGYIQYF | TGTGCCAGCAGCGAAACAGGGGGCCCCGGGTACATTCAGTACTTC | TRBJ2-4 | few | TRBV7-2 | TRBD1
CASSSFSGGRMGTGELFF | TGTGCCAGCAGCTCCTTTTCCGGGGGGCGCATGGGAACCGGGGAGCTGTTTTTT | TRBJ2-2 | few | TRBV7-2 | .
CASIRRAGAYTGELFF | TGTGCCAGCATACGGCGGGCAGGGGCTTACACCGGGGAGCTGTTTTTT | TRBJ2-2 | . | TRBV7-2 | .
CAWSVLAGLGELFF | TGTGCCTGGAGTGTACTGGCAGGGCTCGGGGAGCTGTTTTTT | TRBJ2-2 | many | TRBV30 | .